The source of this T cell receptor (beta chain) is a study of T-cell memory formation after mild COVID-19. General study points: Mainly in CM and EM were contracting CD4+ clones; CD8+ were in EMRA.

This CDR3 spans 12 amino acids. Germline loops: CDR1 GTSNPN, CDR2 SVGIG (reference sequence). Trimming stripped 4 bases from V and 6 bases from J, with 12 bases between. TCRdb used MiXCR to reprocess the 5' RACE reads, holding one entry per CDR3 protein. The sample carries about 350,000 distinct CDR3 sequences, approximately 15% recorded once. For this clonotype: Its target is not known.

The sequence was collected from a man between 18 and 29 years old who had mild COVID-19 (a few samples of this study predate the infection). Cell type and time point are not known. The sample consisted of PBMCs or a T cell subset sorted from them (not recorded which). V usage is TRBV30 and J usage is TRBJ1-1; D is possibly TRBD1 (5 bases). This CDR3 reads CAWTLWGAEAFF. DNA of the CDR3: TGTGCCTGGACCCTTTGGGGGGCTGAAGCTTTCTTT.